Detailed here is one TCR beta chain. Germline CDR1 and CDR2: SGHTS and YDEGEE. This CDR3 is built from 15 residues. The ends lost 3 bases at V and 0 bases at J; junction bases unmatched: 6. The sample belongs to a study of blood T cell repertoires in COVID-19. Clones were sequenced by immunoSEQ multiplex PCR, and TCRdb holds only the in-frame ones, with some missing. The sample lists some 94,000 clones; approximately 90% were seen once. This TCR was recovered from a human donor in a cohort sampled during active COVID-19. The sample comprised peripheral blood. The chain couples TRBV5-8 to TRBJ2-7; TRBD1 aligns across 7 bases. CDR3: CASSSLTGTSYEQYF. Written as DNA, the CDR3 is TGTGCCAGCAGCTCATTGACAGGGACCTCCTACGAGCAGTACTTC.